This T cell receptor beta chain was observed in a study of identifying expanded T cells in peripheral blood. Notes on the study in general: Differentially abundant clones: roughly 1.3 between replicates, roughly 16 at about 13 days, 19 to 20 at four. Variance in clone template counts between roughly 2-week samples significantly increased with total template count across all healthy donors.

Clones were read by immunoSEQ multiplex PCR, and TCRdb kept only the in-frame ones, dropping some. Of about 85,000 clones listed, 88% are singletons. Comment on this clone: No antigen is known for it.

CDR3 size: 15 residues. CDR1 is SGHAT and CDR2 is FQNNGV in the germline V gene. J gave up 2 bases and V 2 bases, and 5 bases lay outside the gene matches. The sequence came from a person aged 18-70 years in good health. Sequenced material: blood. The chain is built from TRBV11-2 and TRBJ2-7; 8 positions agree with TRBD1. The CDR3 coding sequence is TGTGCCAGCAGCTTATCGGCGGGACAGGCCTACGAGCAGTACTTC. It yields the protein CASSLSAGQAYEQYF.